The clone carrying this TCR beta chain was picked up a small number of times. Its antigen is not identified. The entirety of the isolated RNA underwent reverse transcription, so expressed TCRB transcripts were sequenced. Measured with immunoSEQ multiplex PCR; TCRdb has only the in-frame clones, and not every one. Seen here are about 620,000 clones, 15% observed once, and the top ten hold about 0.086%. The V gene's germline CDR1 is SGDLS and CDR2 YYNGEE. The V gene lost 0 bases and the J gene lost 1 base, with 6 bases spanning the gap. CDR3 size: 14 residues. The data derive from a study of beta chain features in type 1 diabetes. Overall study: The number of sorted cells examined across all samples was 107,917,701.

Broader study findings: Healthy donors had naive, central memory and Treg TCRB repertoires that appeared less similar than those seen among patients. All four CD4+ subsets from Type 1 diabetes patients carried moderately but significantly shorter TCRB CDR3s.

Using CD45RO/CCR7/CD25/CD127/CD95/CD27, CD4+ naive, central memory, regulatory and stem cell-like memory cells were sorted. Sequencing input: naive CD4+ T cells from blood. The receptor was isolated from a man aged 18 to 29 in good health. The chain carries TRBV9 and TRBJ2-3, with unresolved D. The CDR3 loop reads CASSVAVRTDTQYF. In DNA, the CDR3 is TGTGCCAGCAGCGTAGCTGTGCGCACAGATACGCAGTATTTT.